The 25 T cell receptor beta chains in this list originate from one sample, sequenced in a study of blood T cells in healthy people across ages. A sample-barcoded 5' primer and a J-beta primer mix were used in a second PCR of roughly 6 to 12 cycles. TCRdb reprocessed the 5' RACE reads with MiXCR, giving one entry per CDR3 protein. The sample holds around 780,000 distinct CDR3 sequences, around 50% seen once. Sequenced input: blood. These receptors were taken from a man aged 35-49 years in good health.

This rearrangement joins TRBV15 to TRBJ1-2, with 7 bases aligning to TRBD1. The CDR3 runs to 19 residues. CDR1 LNHNV and CDR2 YYDKDF come from the germline V gene (reference sequence). V trimming: 0 bases; J trimming: 2 bases; junction bases outside the gene matches: 15. DNA of the CDR3: TGTGCCACCAGCAGAGATCATTTCCCGAGCGGGACAGAAAACTATGGCTACACCTTC. Protein product: CATSRDHFPSGTENYGYTF.

The V gene is TRBV5-6, the J gene TRBJ2-7, with 7 positions matching TRBD1. Unmatched junction bases numbered 6, after V lost 1 base and J lost 2 bases. The CDR3 sequence is 15 residues long. Germline values: CDR1 SGHDT, CDR2 YYEEEE. CDR3 sequence (DNA): TGTGCCAGCAGCTTGATGGGGGACAGCACCTACGAGCAGTACTTC. Translation gives CASSLMGDSTYEQYF. The whole variable domain, filled in from reference TRBV5-6 and TRBJ2-7, reads DAGVTQSPTHLIKTRGQQVTLRCSPKSGHDTVSWYQQALGQGPQFIFQYYEEEERQRGNFPDRFSGHQFPNYSSELNVNALLLGDSALYLCASSLMGDSTYEQYFGPGTRLTVT.

The rearrangement uses TRBV25-1 and TRBJ2-1; D may match TRBD1 or TRBD2 (5 bases each). CDR1 and CDR2 from the germline V gene are MGHDK and SYGVNS. CDR3 length equals 12 residues. V was pared by 5 bases and J by 10 bases, with 12 bases between. Here the CDR3 reads CASSPLGEEQFF. The DNA for the CDR3 is TGTGCCAGCAGTCCCCTGGGGGAGGAGCAGTTCTTC. Based on the CDR3 plus reference TRBV25-1 and TRBJ2-1, the full variable domain is EADIYQTPRYLVIGTGKKITLECSQTMGHDKMYWYQQDPGMELHLIHYSYGVNSTEKGDLSSESTVSRIRTEHFPLTLESARPSHTSQYLCASSPLGEEQFFGPGTRLTVL.

The rearrangement links TRBV28 to TRBJ2-5; D not certain. The CDR3 has 14 amino acids. Trimming stripped 4 bases from V and 2 bases from J, with 11 bases between. Germline lookup yields CDR1 MDHEN and CDR2 SYDVKM. CDR3 coding DNA: TGTGCCAGCAGTTCACACGACCTACAAGAGACCCAGTACTTC. Residues: CASSSHDLQETQYF.

This clonotype was picked up a small number of times. The rearrangement links TRBV29-1 to TRBJ1-2; TRBD1 aligns across 8 bases. V was clipped by 6 bases and J by 8 bases; unmatched bases: 5. The CDR3 contains 11 residues. The germline V gene has CDR1 SQVTM and CDR2 ANQGSEA. The CDR3 sequence: CSVEQGDGYTF. For the CDR3, the DNA is TGCAGCGTCGAACAGGGGGACGGCTACACCTTC.

The rearrangement joins TRBV29-1 to TRBJ2-1, with TRBD2 matching 7 bases. Trimming at V came to 3 bases and at J to 8 bases, leaving 4 bases not matched to a gene. Germline CDR1 is SQVTM and CDR2 is ANQGSEA. The CDR3 has 12 residues. The CDR3 DNA follows: TGCAGCGTTGACCTAGCGGTATATGAGCAGTTCTTC. Its protein product is CSVDLAVYEQFF.

The CDR3, as DNA: TGTGCCAGCAGTGAAGTGATGGGGATAGGAGAGACCCAGTACTTC. Amino acid sequence: CASSEVMGIGETQYF. The rearrangement links TRBV25-1 to TRBJ2-5; D gene uncertain. This CDR3 spans 15 amino acids. Trimming took 2 bases from V and 4 from J, leaving 14 bases between them. Looked up from germline, CDR1 is MGHDK and CDR2 is SYGVNS.

This clonotype was found a few times. The rearrangement links TRBV6-6 to TRBJ2-5, with 7 positions matching TRBD2. V was clipped by 8 bases and J by 12 bases; unmatched bases: 21. Germline lookup yields CDR1 MNHNY and CDR2 SVGAGI (reference sequence). The CDR3 loop spans 15 amino acids. The CDR3 DNA reads TGTGCCAGCCTTGCCGGGGGGACCCTAAAGGGAGGGAAGTACTTC. It translates to CASLAGGTLKGGKYF.

This clonotype was seen at least ten times. This chain joins TRBV28 and TRBJ2-5; TRBD2 matches 7 bases. The CDR3 is 13 amino acids. V shed 3 bases and J 3 bases; nucleotides not matched to a gene: 1. Per the germline V gene, CDR1 is MDHEN and CDR2 is SYDVKM. The CDR3 coding sequence is TGTGCCAGCAGTTTGGGGAGGGAAGAGACCCAGTACTTC. Amino acid sequence: CASSLGREETQYF.

V and J are TRBV2 and TRBJ2-5, with D tentatively TRBD1 (6 bases). The germline CDR1 and CDR2 sequences are SNHLY and FYNNEI. The CDR3 extends over 15 amino acids. V lost 8 bases and J 4 bases, leaving 20 bases between the germline ends. This chain's CDR3 is CASGTDRAVRETQYF. DNA for the CDR3: TGTGCCAGCGGTACGGACAGAGCGGTCCGAGAGACCCAGTACTTC.

This clonotype was seen a few times. V gene TRBV11-1 combines with J gene TRBJ2-2; D is perhaps TRBD2 (6 bases). Germline CDR1 is SGHAT and CDR2 is FQDESV (reference sequence). This CDR3 has 14 amino acids. V shed 1 base and J shed 6 bases, with 9 bases lying between them. CDR3 amino acids: CASSLVGSPGELFF. DNA of the CDR3: TGTGCCAGCAGCTTAGTCGGGAGCCCCGGGGAGCTGTTTTTT.

In nucleotides, the CDR3 is TGTGCCAGCAGCTCCCGAGGCCCTAGCAATCAGCCCCAGCATTTT. This sequence encodes CASSSRGPSNQPQHF. The genes are TRBV4-2 and TRBJ1-5; D gene uncertain. V shed 5 bases and J shed 0 bases, with 11 bases lying between them. The CDR3 spans 15 residues. Germline CDR1 is LGHNA and CDR2 is YNFKEQ.

The chain links TRBV29-1 to TRBJ1-6; TRBD1 aligns across 11 bases. Germline CDR1 is SQVTM and CDR2 is ANQGSEA. Trimming removed 6 bases from V and 1 base from J; junction bases left unmatched: 11. There are 18 residues in the CDR3. The CDR3 spells CSVTRTGGAVSYNSPLHF. CDR3 coding DNA: TGCAGCGTAACTCGGACAGGGGGCGCGGTATCCTATAATTCACCCCTCCACTTT.

This clonotype was counted between two and nine times. The V call is TRBV29-1, the J call TRBJ2-1; TRBD1 agrees at 7 bases. In germline, CDR1 is SQVTM, CDR2 ANQGSEA. V lost 3 bases, J lost 4 bases, and 6 bases stayed unmatched. The CDR3 loop spans 14 amino acids. In DNA form, the CDR3 reads TGCAGCGTTGAGTGGGACAGTGGGTACAATGAGCAGTTCTTC. It specifies CSVEWDSGYNEQFF.

The CDR3 DNA is TGTGCCAGCAGTCCAGGGATAAGCGGGGGGGTAGAGCAGTACTTC. The encoded protein is CASSPGISGGVEQYF. The chain employs TRBV12-3 or TRBV12-4 and TRBJ2-1; 10 bases align to TRBD2. The better agreement between TRBJ2-7 and the DNA end casts doubt on the J call. The CDR3 contains 15 residues.

This clonotype was seen just once. The chain links TRBV12-3 or TRBV12-4 to TRBJ1-4; D is uncertain. The length of the CDR3 is 16 residues. The V gene lost 1 base and the J gene lost 5 bases, with 14 bases spanning the gap. The CDR3 bases are TGTGCCAGCAGTTTAGGTTTCGGTCCCTGGAATGAAAAACTGTTTTTT. Amino acids: CASSLGFGPWNEKLFF.

The V and J genes are TRBV6-1 and TRBJ2-1; maybe TRBD2 (7 bases). The V gene lost 7 bases and the J gene lost 9 bases, with 13 bases spanning the gap. Germline V gives CDR1 MNHNS, CDR2 SASEGT. The CDR3 contains 12 residues. CDR3 DNA: TGTGCCAGCACGGGGGGCGGGGGTGAGCAGTTCTTC. Amino acids: CASTGGGGEQFF.

This chain connects TRBV20-1 to TRBJ2-5; D is unresolved. This CDR3 is built from 14 residues. Germline CDR1 DFQATT, CDR2 SNEGSKA (reference sequence). Trimming left V 4 bases short and J 7 bases short, with 19 bases between. The CDR3 spells CSATLSGLSRTQYF. CDR3 nucleotide sequence: TGCAGTGCTACCCTTTCCGGTCTGTCTAGGACCCAGTACTTC.

This rearrangement joins TRBV20-1 to TRBJ2-4; 7 bases map to TRBD1. V trimming: 6 bases; J trimming: 2 bases; junction bases outside the gene matches: 7. Germline CDR1 reads DFQATT; CDR2 reads SNEGSKA (reference sequence). The CDR3 covers 14 residues. The CDR3 DNA reads TGCAGTGCAAGGAGACAGGGACCCAAAAACATTCAGTACTTC. Protein product: CSARRQGPKNIQYF.

A single count supports this clonotype. The CDR3 region is CASSRAGSNTGELFF. The DNA of the CDR3 is TGTGCCAGCAGCCGAGCGGGATCGAACACCGGGGAGCTGTTTTTT. V and J are TRBV7-2 and TRBJ2-2; 7 bases are a match to TRBD2. The CDR3 covers 15 residues. Germline assignment: CDR1 SGHTA and CDR2 FQGNSA. V lost 5 bases and J lost 0; bases outside the gene matches: 3.

The rearrangement links TRBV28 to TRBJ1-5, with TRBD1 as a possible D gene (5 bases). Germline CDR1 is MDHEN and CDR2 is SYDVKM. The CDR3 is 13 residues long. Trimming stripped 4 bases from V and 6 bases from J, with 10 bases between. The CDR3 sequence is CASSYIGVQPQHF. Here the CDR3 DNA reads TGTGCCAGCAGTTACATAGGGGTTCAGCCCCAGCATTTT.

This clonotype was counted between two and nine times. This sequence joins TRBV5-1 and TRBJ2-7, with 12 bases identical to TRBD2. Germline V gives CDR1 SGHRS, CDR2 YFSETQ. With V trimmed by 0 bases and J by 6 bases, 7 bases remained unmatched. There are 16 residues in the CDR3. CDR3 sequence (DNA): TGCGCCAGCAGCTTGGGGACGACTAGCGGGAGAATCGAGCAGTACTTC. Translation gives CASSLGTTSGRIEQYF.

This clonotype was detected a few times. V is TRBV27 and J is TRBJ1-4; unclear D gene. Trimming removed 3 bases at V and 8 bases at J, with 16 bases between. CDR3 length: 15 amino acids. Germline V gives CDR1 MNHEY, CDR2 SMNVEV (reference sequence). The CDR3 loop is CASSFIDKVGEKLFF. DNA for the CDR3: TGTGCCAGCAGTTTTATAGACAAGGTTGGGGAAAAACTGTTTTTT. The variable domain in full, with the rest retrieved from reference TRBV27 and TRBJ1-4, is EAQVTQNPRYLITVTGKKLTVTCSQNMNHEYMSWYRQDPGLGLRQIYYSMNVEVTDKGDVPEGYKVSRKEKRNFPLILESPSPNQTSLYFCASSFIDKVGEKLFFGSGTQLSVL.

This clonotype was counted ten times or more. The rearrangement uses TRBV6-4 and TRBJ2-3; D is possibly TRBD2 (5 bases). From germline, CDR1 is MRHNA and CDR2 SNTAGT. The CDR3 consists of 13 residues. V was clipped by 3 bases and J by 1 base, with 5 bases between them. CDR3 sequence (DNA): TGTGCCAGCAGTGAGCGGGGCACAGATACGCAGTATTTT. It codes for CASSERGTDTQYF.

J is TRBJ1-6 and V is TRBV27; 10 nucleotides agree with TRBD1. The CDR3 covers 14 residues. The J segment lost 8 bases and the V segment lost 7 bases, leaving 5 bases of the junction unmatched. CDR1 and CDR2 from the germline V gene are MNHEY and SMNVEV (reference sequence). CDR3 nucleotide sequence: TGTGCCAGCAACGGACAGGGGGGGGATTCACCCCTCCACTTT. Translating it yields CASNGQGGDSPLHF.